The 27 T cell receptor beta chains reported below all come from one sample, sequenced in a study of spatial heterogeneity in lung cancer. Time point reported: blood at routine non-recurrence follow-up after resection. TCRdb ran MiXCR on the 5' RACE reads and lists one entry per CDR3 protein. The sample holds about 17,000 distinct CDR3 sequences, under 20% seen once. The material was PBMCs, obtained at follow-up. The source of these receptors is a male donor with early-stage non-small cell lung cancer.

By share of the sample, this clonotype is medium-sized. The chain is built from TRBV7-8 and TRBJ2-3; D gene unclear. CDR1 is SGHVS and CDR2 is FQNEAQ in the germline V gene. The CDR3 has 15 amino acids. V was cut by 3 bases and J by 6 bases, with 16 bases left in between. Here the CDR3 DNA reads TGTGCCAGCAGCTTGCTCCCGAATTCATACGATACGCAGTATTTT. Protein product: CASSLLPNSYDTQYF.

V and J are TRBV10-3 and TRBJ2-7; D not certain. CDR1 is ENHRY and CDR2 is SYGVKD in the germline V gene. Trimming took 0 bases from V and 4 from J, leaving 7 bases between them. The CDR3 runs 13 residues. The CDR3 coding sequence is TGTGCCATCAGTGAGTCGGATCCTTACGAGCAGTACTTC. It encodes CAISESDPYEQYF.

This clonotype has only a few counts. The chain joins TRBV5-5 to TRBJ2-7, with 9 bases aligning to TRBD1. This CDR3 spans 15 amino acids. Germline-derived CDR1 and CDR2 are SGHKS and YYEKEE (reference sequence). Trimming at V came to 2 bases and at J to 0 bases, leaving 3 bases not matched to a gene. CDR3 sequence: CASSFGQGFSYEQYF. CDR3 DNA: TGTGCCAGCAGCTTTGGACAGGGGTTCTCCTACGAGCAGTACTTC.

Within the sample, this clonotype is large. In nucleotides, the CDR3 is TGCAGTGCTAGAGGACTGGGGGTGGGTGAGCAGTTCTTC. Translation gives CSARGLGVGEQFF. The gene calls are TRBV20-1 and TRBJ2-1; the D gene could be TRBD1 or TRBD2 (5 bases each). Germline V lookup: CDR1 DFQATT, CDR2 SNEGSKA (reference sequence). Deletions cut 1 base from V and 9 bases from J, with 13 bases between. The CDR3 runs 13 residues.

By proportion, this clonotype is medium-sized (0.01 to 0.1%). The V and J genes are TRBV5-1 and TRBJ2-3; 7 bases map to TRBD1. CDR1 and CDR2 from the germline V gene are SGHRS and YFSETQ. The V and J ends lost 3 bases and 1 base, in that order; junction bases with no gene match: 2. CDR3 length equals 14 residues. CDR3 region: CASSSTGGTDTQYF. The DNA for the CDR3 is TGCGCCAGCAGCTCTACAGGGGGCACAGATACGCAGTATTTT.

This clonotype was counted many times. V gene TRBV7-2 combines with J gene TRBJ2-1, with 9 positions matching TRBD2. Trimming took 1 base from V and 2 from J; bases not matched to a gene: 12. The CDR3 is 19 residues long. In germline, CDR1 is SGHTA, CDR2 FQGNSA. The CDR3 nucleotides are TGTGCCAGCAGCTTAGAGTTCCCCCTTTCTAGCGGGGCCTACAATGAGCAGTTCTTC. It specifies CASSLEFPLSSGAYNEQFF.

This clonotype has just a few counts. The chain has TRBV6-5 and TRBJ2-3; 7 bases are a match to TRBD2. The V gene's germline CDR1 is MNHEY and CDR2 SVGAGI. Unmatched junction bases numbered 6, after V lost 6 bases and J lost 9 bases. This CDR3 is 12 amino acids long. The CDR3 DNA is TGTGCCAGCAGGGGGAGAGCGGGGACGCAGTATTTT. It yields the protein CASRGRAGTQYF.

This clonotype was observed a handful of times. The chain joins TRBV6-5 to TRBJ2-7; the D gene is possibly TRBD1 (8 bases). V dropped 5 bases and J dropped 4 bases, with 24 bases sitting between them. This CDR3 contains 17 residues. Germline V gives CDR1 MNHEY, CDR2 SVGAGI. CDR3 sequence: CASSTFGGQGAMYEQYF. The CDR3 DNA is TGTGCCAGCAGTACCTTCGGGGGGCAGGGGGCAATGTACGAGCAGTACTTC.

This clonotype was seen only a few times. V is TRBV5-1 and J is TRBJ2-1, with 7 bases matching TRBD2. The CDR3 totals 15 residues. V trimming: 0 bases; J trimming: 6 bases; junction bases outside the gene matches: 6. Germline CDR1 is SGHRS and CDR2 is YFSETQ. The CDR3 DNA reads TGCGCCAGCAGCTTGGAAGCGGGGTCTTTCAATGAGCAGTTCTTC. This encodes CASSLEAGSFNEQFF.

Points on this clonotype: A read error may account for a junction end that differs from germline. V gene TRBV5-5 combines with J gene TRBJ1-3, with D maybe TRBD1 (5 bases). Looked up from germline, CDR1 is SGHKS and CDR2 is YYEKEE (reference sequence). This CDR3 is 16 amino acids long. Here the CDR3 DNA reads TGTGCCAGCAGCTTGGGGCAGCAGGGACCTGGAAACCCCATATATTTT. Translating gives CASSLGQQGPGNPIYF. Full variable domain (rest looked up from reference TRBV5-5 and TRBJ1-3): DAGVTQSPTHLIKTRGQQVTLRCSPISGHKSVSWYQQVLGQGPQFIFQYYEKEERGRGNFPDRFSARQFPNYSSELNVNALLLGDSALYLCASSLGQQGPGNPIYFGEGSWLTVV.

This clonotype was counted only a few times. The chain uses TRBV29-1 and TRBJ2-3; TRBD2 matches 8 bases. Looked up from germline, CDR1 is SQVTM and CDR2 is ANQGSEA. Unmatched junction bases numbered 9, after V lost 6 bases and J lost 4 bases. This CDR3 spans 14 amino acids. The CDR3 coding sequence is TGCAGCGTGGTCGGGGGGGCCGTCGCAGATACGCAGTATTTT. It translates to CSVVGGAVADTQYF.

The table lists this clonotype with many counts. V and J are TRBV6-5 and TRBJ1-2; D is uncertain. Trimming pared 2 bases from V and 0 bases from J, leaving 10 bases between. Germline-derived CDR1 and CDR2 are MNHEY and SVGAGI. CDR3 size: 15 residues. CDR3 coding DNA: TGTGCCAGCAGTTACAATTCAGTCACTAACTATGGCTACACCTTC. Amino acid sequence: CASSYNSVTNYGYTF.

This clonotype was detected ten times or more. The CDR3 loop reads CSARVGTRYEQYF. The DNA of the CDR3 is TGCAGTGCTAGAGTGGGGACTCGGTACGAGCAGTACTTC. The gene calls are TRBV20-1 and TRBJ2-7; the D gene is possibly TRBD2 (6 bases). The CDR3 has 13 amino acids. CDR1 is DFQATT, CDR2 SNEGSKA, per germline (reference sequence). V lost 1 base to trimming and J lost 4 bases, with 11 bases between them.

This clonotype was seen a few times. V is TRBV20-1 and J is TRBJ1-3; D is undetermined. Germline CDR1 DFQATT, CDR2 SNEGSKA (reference sequence). Trimming left V 6 bases short and J 1 base short, with 25 bases between. The CDR3 spans 18 residues. The CDR3, as DNA: TGCAGTGCCCAGCGTACCAGGATTGGTAATCGGTCTGGAAACACCATATATTTT. It codes for CSAQRTRIGNRSGNTIYF.

This clonotype was recorded at least ten times. This chain links TRBV20-1 with TRBJ2-7; 12 bases fit TRBD1. The V gene end was trimmed by 5 bases and the J gene end by 4 bases; junction bases not matched to a gene: 6. The V gene's germline CDR1 is DFQATT and CDR2 SNEGSKA (reference sequence). CDR3 size: 14 residues. In DNA, the CDR3 is TGCAGTGCTTTTCTGGGACAGGGGGCTTACGAGCAGTACTTC. Residues: CSAFLGQGAYEQYF.

The genes are TRBV4-1 and TRBJ2-3; 7 positions agree with TRBD2. J was trimmed by 1 base and V by 0 bases; bases with no gene match: 13. The CDR3 has 19 amino acids. Per the germline V gene, CDR1 is MGHRA and CDR2 is YSYEKL. The CDR3 coding sequence is TGCGCCAGCAGCCAAGATCAATTAATAAGGGCGGGGGGCACAGATACGCAGTATTTT. It translates to CASSQDQLIRAGGTDTQYF.

In the case of this clonotype: This may be a read error: a much more frequent sequence differs by one nucleotide. The chain combines TRBV7-6 with TRBJ2-3, with TRBD2 matching over 8 bases. CDR3 length: 20 amino acids. CDR1 and CDR2 (germline): SGHVS, FNYEAQ. DNA for the CDR3: TGTGGCAGCAGCTTACCCCTTCCGGGAGGGGGGCAATTTCTAGCAGATACGCAGTATTTT. Translated, it gives CGSSLPLPGGGQFLADTQYF.

This chain links TRBV18 with TRBJ2-2, with D unclear. Germline CDR1 KGHSH, CDR2 LQKENI. The CDR3 consists of 15 residues. V dropped 0 bases and J dropped 6 bases, with 11 bases sitting between them. The CDR3 spells CASSPPIEGSGELFF. CDR3 nucleotide sequence: TGTGCCAGCTCACCACCAATTGAAGGTTCCGGGGAGCTGTTTTTT. Supplemented by reference TRBV18 and TRBJ2-2, the full variable domain reads NAGVMQNPRHLVRRRGQEARLRCSPMKGHSHVYWYRQLPEEGLKFMVYLQKENIIDESGMPKERFSAEFPKEGPSILRIQQVVRGDSAAYFCASSPPIEGSGELFFGEGSRLTVL.

In its sample, this clonotype was seen a few times. CDR3 in DNA: TGTGCCAGCAGCTTTAGCAGCGGGGCAAGCACGTGGGAGACCCAGTACTTC. Its translation: CASSFSSGASTWETQYF. This chain uses TRBV5-6 with TRBJ2-5, with 7 bases aligning to TRBD2. Germline CDR1 is SGHDT and CDR2 is YYEEEE. There are 17 residues in the CDR3. With V trimmed by 2 bases and J by 5 bases, 15 bases remained unmatched.

This clonotype came up a few times. V usage is TRBV3-1 and J usage is TRBJ2-5; 9 bases line up with TRBD2. Germline values: CDR1 LGHDT, CDR2 YNNKEL (reference sequence). This CDR3 contains 20 residues. J was trimmed by 4 bases and V by 0 bases; bases with no gene match: 18. The CDR3 sequence is CASSQDGGSTGLAGPETQYF. The CDR3, as DNA: TGTGCCAGCAGCCAAGATGGGGGGAGTACGGGACTAGCAGGGCCAGAGACCCAGTACTTC.

This clonotype has a count of ten or more. The chain links TRBV20-1 to TRBJ2-2, with D possibly TRBD1 on 6 matching bases. The CDR3 contains 13 residues. V lost 6 bases and J 3 bases, leaving 11 bases between the germline ends. Germline loops: CDR1 DFQATT, CDR2 SNEGSKA (reference sequence). CDR3 DNA: TGCAGTGCAAGACAGGAGGACACCGGGGAGCTGTTTTTT. This encodes CSARQEDTGELFF.

This clonotype was detected a few times. The CDR3 nucleotides read TGTGCCAGCAGCGTGGGACAGGGGGTGGACGGAAACACCATATATTTT. This translates into CASSVGQGVDGNTIYF. V usage is TRBV9 and J usage is TRBJ1-3; 11 bases line up with TRBD1. Looked up from germline, CDR1 is SGDLS and CDR2 is YYNGEE. The CDR3 has 16 residues. The trim removed 2 bases at V and 4 bases at J, leaving 5 bases unmatched.

This clonotype appeared a few times. This chain joins TRBV6-6 and TRBJ2-5, with TRBD2 matching over 9 bases. The CDR3 covers 16 residues. With V trimmed by 3 bases and J by 1 base, 6 bases remained unmatched. Looked up from germline, CDR1 is MNHNY and CDR2 is SVGAGI (reference sequence). CDR3 DNA: TGTGCCAGCAGTTATGCTAGCGGGGCCTCCCAAGAGACCCAGTACTTC. Protein: CASSYASGASQETQYF.

This clonotype was recorded a few times. The chain recombines TRBV18 with TRBJ1-3; D not certain. Between the trimmed V and J ends, which lost 2 bases and 2 bases, there was a span of 10 bases. The CDR3 has 15 amino acids. Germline CDR1 reads KGHSH; CDR2 reads LQKENI. The CDR3 sequence: CASSPAAGTGNTIYF. The CDR3 DNA reads as TGTGCCAGCTCACCAGCGGCTGGGACTGGAAACACCATATATTTT. Drawing the rest from reference TRBV18 and TRBJ1-3, the complete variable domain is NAGVMQNPRHLVRRRGQEARLRCSPMKGHSHVYWYRQLPEEGLKFMVYLQKENIIDESGMPKERFSAEFPKEGPSILRIQQVVRGDSAAYFCASSPAAGTGNTIYFGEGSWLTVV.

This clonotype was seen a handful of times. The chain combines TRBV12-5 with TRBJ2-5, with 8 positions matching TRBD2. The CDR3 runs 15 residues. Germline V lookup: CDR1 LGHNT, CDR2 FRNRAP. J was trimmed by 4 bases and V by 4 bases; bases with no gene match: 8. CDR3 in amino acids: CASGSPGLGAETQYF. The CDR3 DNA is TGTGCTAGTGGTTCGCCGGGACTAGGGGCAGAGACCCAGTACTTC.

This clonotype is medium-sized in the sample. The rearrangement joins TRBV19 to TRBJ2-7, with 12 bases lining up with TRBD2. From germline, CDR1 is LNHDA and CDR2 SQIVND (reference sequence). J was trimmed by 3 bases and V by 7 bases; bases with no gene match: 4. This CDR3 is 14 amino acids long. The CDR3 sequence: CASKRTSGVYEQYF. CDR3 coding DNA: TGTGCCAGTAAAAGGACTAGCGGGGTCTACGAGCAGTACTTC.

This clonotype appeared a few times. This rearrangement joins TRBV10-2 to TRBJ1-3; 7 bases align to TRBD1. The V gene's germline CDR1 is WSHSY and CDR2 SAAADI. Trimming took 6 bases from V and 1 from J; bases not matched to a gene: 3. The CDR3 is 14 amino acids. The chain's CDR3 is CASRKQGSGNTIYF. The CDR3, as DNA: TGCGCCAGCAGAAAACAGGGGTCTGGAAACACCATATATTTT.